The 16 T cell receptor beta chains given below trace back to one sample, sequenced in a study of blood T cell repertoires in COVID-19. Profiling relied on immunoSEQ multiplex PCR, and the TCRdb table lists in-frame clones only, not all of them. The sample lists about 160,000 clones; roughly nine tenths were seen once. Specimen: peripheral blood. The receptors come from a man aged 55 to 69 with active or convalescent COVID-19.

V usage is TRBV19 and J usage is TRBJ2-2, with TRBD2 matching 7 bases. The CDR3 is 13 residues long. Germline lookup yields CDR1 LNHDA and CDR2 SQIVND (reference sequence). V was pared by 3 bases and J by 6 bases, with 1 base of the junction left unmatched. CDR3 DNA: TGTGCCAGTAGTATGACTAGCCCCGGGGAGCTGTTTTTT. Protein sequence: CASSMTSPGELFF. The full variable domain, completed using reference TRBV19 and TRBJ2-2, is DGGITQSPKYLFRKEGQNVTLSCEQNLNHDAMYWYRQDPGQGLRLIYYSQIVNDFQKGDIAEGYSVSREKKESFPLTVTSAQKNPTAFYLCASSMTSPGELFFGEGSRLTVL.

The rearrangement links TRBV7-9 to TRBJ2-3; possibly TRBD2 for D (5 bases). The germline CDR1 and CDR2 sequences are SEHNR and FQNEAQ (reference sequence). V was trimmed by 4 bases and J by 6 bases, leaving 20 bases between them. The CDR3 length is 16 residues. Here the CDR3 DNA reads TGTGCCAGCAGCTCCCTAAGGAGGTTAAAAGAGGATACGCAGTATTTT. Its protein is CASSSLRRLKEDTQYF.

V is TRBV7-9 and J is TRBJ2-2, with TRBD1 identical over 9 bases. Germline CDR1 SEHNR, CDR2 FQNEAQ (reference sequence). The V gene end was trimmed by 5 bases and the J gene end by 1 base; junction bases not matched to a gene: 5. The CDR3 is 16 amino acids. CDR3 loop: CASSPRQGGNTGELFF. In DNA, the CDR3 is TGTGCCAGCAGCCCAAGACAGGGGGGGAACACCGGGGAGCTGTTTTTT. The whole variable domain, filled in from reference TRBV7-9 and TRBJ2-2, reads DTGVSQNPRHKITKRGQNVTFRCDPISEHNRLYWYRQTLGQGPEFLTYFQNEAQLEKSRLLSDRFSAERPKGSFSTLEIQRTEQGDSAMYLCASSPRQGGNTGELFFGEGSRLTVL.

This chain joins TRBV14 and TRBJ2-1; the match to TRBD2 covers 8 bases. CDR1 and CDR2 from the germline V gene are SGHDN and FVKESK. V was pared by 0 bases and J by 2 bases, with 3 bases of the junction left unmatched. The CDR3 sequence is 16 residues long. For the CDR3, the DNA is TGTGCCAGCAGCCAAGAGTCCGGGAGGGCCTACAATGAGCAGTTCTTC. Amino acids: CASSQESGRAYNEQFF.

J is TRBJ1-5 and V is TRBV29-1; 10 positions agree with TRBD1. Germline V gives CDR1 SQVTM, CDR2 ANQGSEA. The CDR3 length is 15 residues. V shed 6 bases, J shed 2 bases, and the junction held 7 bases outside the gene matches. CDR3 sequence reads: CSVAETGGRNQPQHF. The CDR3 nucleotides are TGCAGCGTGGCAGAGACAGGGGGCCGCAATCAGCCCCAGCATTTT.

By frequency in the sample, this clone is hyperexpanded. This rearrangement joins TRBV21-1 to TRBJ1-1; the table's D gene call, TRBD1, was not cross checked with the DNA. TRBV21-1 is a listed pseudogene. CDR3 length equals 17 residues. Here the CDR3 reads CASSKGDRGRFDTEAFF. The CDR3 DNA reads TGTGCCAGCAGCAAAGGGGACAGGGGGCGGTTTGACACTGAAGCTTTCTTT.

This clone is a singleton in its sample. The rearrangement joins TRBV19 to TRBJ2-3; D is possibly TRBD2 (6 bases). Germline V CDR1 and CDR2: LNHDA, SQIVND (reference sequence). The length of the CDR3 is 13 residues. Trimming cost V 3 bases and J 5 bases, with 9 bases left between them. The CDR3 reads CASSILGGDTQYF. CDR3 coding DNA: TGTGCCAGTAGTATTCTGGGGGGAGATACGCAGTATTTT.

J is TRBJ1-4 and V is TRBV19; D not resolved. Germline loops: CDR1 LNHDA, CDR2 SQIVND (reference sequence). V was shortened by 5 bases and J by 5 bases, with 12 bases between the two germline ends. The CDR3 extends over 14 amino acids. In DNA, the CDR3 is TGTGCCAGTAGTCGAGGGCAGTTAAATGAAAAACTGTTTTTT. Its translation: CASSRGQLNEKLFF. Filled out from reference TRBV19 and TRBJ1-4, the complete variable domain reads DGGITQSPKYLFRKEGQNVTLSCEQNLNHDAMYWYRQDPGQGLRLIYYSQIVNDFQKGDIAEGYSVSREKKESFPLTVTSAQKNPTAFYLCASSRGQLNEKLFFGSGTQLSVL.

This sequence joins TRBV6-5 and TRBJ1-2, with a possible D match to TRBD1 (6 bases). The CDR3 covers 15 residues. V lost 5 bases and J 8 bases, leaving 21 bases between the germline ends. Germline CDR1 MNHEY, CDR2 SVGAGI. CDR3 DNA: TGTGCCAGCAGTCCTCTGGGACATAGTCTATGGGGCTACACCTTC. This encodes CASSPLGHSLWGYTF.

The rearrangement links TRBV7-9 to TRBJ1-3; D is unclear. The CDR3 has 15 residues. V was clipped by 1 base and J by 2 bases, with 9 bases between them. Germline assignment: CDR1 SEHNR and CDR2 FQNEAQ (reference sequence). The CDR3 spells CASSLVRGAGNTIYF. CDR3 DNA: TGTGCCAGCAGCTTAGTTCGGGGAGCTGGAAACACCATATATTTT.

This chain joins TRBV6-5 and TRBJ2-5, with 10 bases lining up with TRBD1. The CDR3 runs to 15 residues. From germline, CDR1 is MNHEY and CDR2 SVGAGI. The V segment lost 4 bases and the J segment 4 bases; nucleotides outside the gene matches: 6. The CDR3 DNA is TGTGCCAGCAGTTGGGGACAGGGGTTGAGAGAGACCCAGTACTTC. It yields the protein CASSWGQGLRETQYF.

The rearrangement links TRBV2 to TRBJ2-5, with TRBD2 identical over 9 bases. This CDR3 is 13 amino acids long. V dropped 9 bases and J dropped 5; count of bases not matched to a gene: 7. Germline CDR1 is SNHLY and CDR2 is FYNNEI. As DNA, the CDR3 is TGTGCCAGTAGCGGGGGCTCAGCGGAGACCCAGTACTTC. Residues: CASSGGSAETQYF. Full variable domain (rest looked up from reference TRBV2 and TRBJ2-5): EPEVTQTPSHQVTQMGQEVILRCVPISNHLYFYWYRQILGQKVEFLVSFYNNEISEKSEIFDDQFSVERPDGSNFTLKIRSTKLEDSAMYFCASSGGSAETQYFGPGTRLLVL.

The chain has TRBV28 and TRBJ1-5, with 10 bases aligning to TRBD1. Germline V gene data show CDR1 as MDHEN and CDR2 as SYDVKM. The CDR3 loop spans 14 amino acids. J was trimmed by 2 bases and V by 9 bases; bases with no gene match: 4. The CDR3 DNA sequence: TGTGCCAGTTCAGGGACAGGGGGCAATCAGCCCCAGCATTTT. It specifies CASSGTGGNQPQHF.

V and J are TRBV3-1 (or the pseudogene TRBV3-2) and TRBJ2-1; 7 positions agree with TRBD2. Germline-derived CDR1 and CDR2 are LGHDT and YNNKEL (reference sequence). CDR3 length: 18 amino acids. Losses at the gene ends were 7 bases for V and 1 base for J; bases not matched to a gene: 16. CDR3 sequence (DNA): TGTGCCAGCACCCCTGAGTCGTGGGCGGGAGAATCCTACAATGAGCAGTTCTTC. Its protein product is CASTPESWAGESYNEQFF.

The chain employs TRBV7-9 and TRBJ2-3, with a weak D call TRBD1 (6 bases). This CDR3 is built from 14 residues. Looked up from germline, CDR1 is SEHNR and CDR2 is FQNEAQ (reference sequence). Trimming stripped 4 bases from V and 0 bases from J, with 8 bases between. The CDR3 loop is CASSYTGSTDTQYF. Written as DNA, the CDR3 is TGTGCCAGCAGCTACACAGGGAGCACAGATACGCAGTATTTT.

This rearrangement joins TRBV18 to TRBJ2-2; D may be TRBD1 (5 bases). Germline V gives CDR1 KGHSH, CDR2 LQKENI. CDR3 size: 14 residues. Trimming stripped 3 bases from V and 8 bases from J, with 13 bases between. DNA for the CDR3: TGTGCCAGCTCACCTTCCCAGGGCTCGGGGGAGCTGTTTTTT. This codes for CASSPSQGSGELFF.